The T cell receptor beta chain described here comes from a study of shared clonotypes between healthy human individuals. Study results and caveats: Generation probabilities were higher for clonotypes shared across all four sorted-subset donors than for unshared ones. Of the naive CD4 clonotypes, around 5.2% were shared across four donors. Represented diversity, genetic and exposure-history alike, was limited by few donors. Richness estimates generally favored naive over memory subsets.

The CDR3 consists of 16 residues. Germline lookup yields CDR1 SGHAT and CDR2 FQNNGV. The J segment lost 4 bases and the V segment lost 3 bases, leaving 11 bases of the junction unmatched. Measured with immunoSEQ multiplex PCR; TCRdb has only the in-frame clones, and not every one. The sample consists of approximately 600,000 clones, approximately 95% of them appearing once. Remarks on this clone: What it recognizes is unknown.

In the naive CD8 group, cells lacked CD45RO and were positively selected for CCR7, so terminally differentiated effector memory CD45RA+ cells were left out. This rearrangement joins TRBV11-2 to TRBJ1-2; 7 bases are shared with TRBD1. The receptor's source is a woman in her thirties in good health. The sample consisted of naive CD8+ T cells sorted from blood. CDR3 residues: CASSFLDTAGGYGYTF. The CDR3 DNA sequence: TGTGCCAGCAGCTTTCTAGACACTGCAGGGGGCTATGGCTACACCTTC.